The entry that follows covers one T cell receptor (beta chain) sequence. Germline loops: CDR1 MNHEY, CDR2 SVGAGI. The CDR3 sequence is 16 residues long. V lost 0 bases to trimming and J lost 3 bases; unmatched junction nucleotides: 1. Libraries were prepared by immunoSEQ multiplex PCR; TCRdb keeps only in-frame clonotypes and omits some of them. In the table there are hundreds of thousands of clones, over 90% of which are singletons. These data belong to a study of brain T cells in children with intractable seizures. Noted time point: blood from clinic visit 5 months post-surgery; TSC patient then seizure free.

This clonotype originated in a boy less than two years old with tuberous sclerosis and intractable seizures. This specimen consisted of peripheral blood, obtained 4 to 5 months after surgery. The chain couples TRBV6-5 to TRBJ2-6, with 8 bases identical to TRBD2. The CDR3 loop is CASSYSSGGGANVLTF. CDR3 in DNA: TGTGCCAGCAGTTACTCGAGCGGGGGTGGGGCCAACGTCCTGACTTTC.